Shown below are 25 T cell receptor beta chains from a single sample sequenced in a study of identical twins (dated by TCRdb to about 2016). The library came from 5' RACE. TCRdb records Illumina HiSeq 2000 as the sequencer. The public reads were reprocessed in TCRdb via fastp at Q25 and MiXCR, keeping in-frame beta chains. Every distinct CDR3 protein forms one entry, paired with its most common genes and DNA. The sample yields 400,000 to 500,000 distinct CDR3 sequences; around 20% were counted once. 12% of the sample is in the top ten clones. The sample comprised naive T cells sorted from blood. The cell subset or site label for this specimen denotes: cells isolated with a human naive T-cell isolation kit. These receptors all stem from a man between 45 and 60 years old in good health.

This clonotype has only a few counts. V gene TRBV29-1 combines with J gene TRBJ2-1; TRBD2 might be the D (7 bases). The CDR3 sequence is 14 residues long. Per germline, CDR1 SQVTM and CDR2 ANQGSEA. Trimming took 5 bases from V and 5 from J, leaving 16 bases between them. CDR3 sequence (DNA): TGCAGCGTTCTCCGGGGGGCGCAAAACAATGAGCAGTTCTTC. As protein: CSVLRGAQNNEQFF.

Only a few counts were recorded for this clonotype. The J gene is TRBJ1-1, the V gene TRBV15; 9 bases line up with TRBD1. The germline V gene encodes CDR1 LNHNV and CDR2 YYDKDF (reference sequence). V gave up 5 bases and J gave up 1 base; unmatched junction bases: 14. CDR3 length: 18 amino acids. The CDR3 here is CATSQPVTDRGPNTEAFF. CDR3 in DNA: TGTGCCACCAGCCAACCCGTTACGGACAGGGGCCCGAACACTGAAGCTTTCTTT.

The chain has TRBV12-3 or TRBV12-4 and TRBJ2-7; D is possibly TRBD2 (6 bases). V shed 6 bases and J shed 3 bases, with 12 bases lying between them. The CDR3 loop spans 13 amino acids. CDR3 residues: CASSFPGDYEQYF. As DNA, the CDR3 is TGTGCCAGCAGCTTCCCGGGGGACTACGAGCAGTACTTC.

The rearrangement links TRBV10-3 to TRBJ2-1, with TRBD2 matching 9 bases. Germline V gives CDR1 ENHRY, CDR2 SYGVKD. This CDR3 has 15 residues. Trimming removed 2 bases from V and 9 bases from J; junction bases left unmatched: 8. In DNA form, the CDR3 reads TGTGCCATCAGTGAGCTTGCGGGAGGGCAAGGTGAGCAGTTCTTC. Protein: CAISELAGGQGEQFF.

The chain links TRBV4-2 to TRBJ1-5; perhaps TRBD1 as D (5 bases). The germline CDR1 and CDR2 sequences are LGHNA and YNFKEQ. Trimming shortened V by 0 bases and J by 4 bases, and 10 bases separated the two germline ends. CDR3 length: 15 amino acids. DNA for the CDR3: TGTGCCAGCAGCCAAGATTGGGCAGGGAATCAGCCCCAGCATTTT. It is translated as CASSQDWAGNQPQHF.

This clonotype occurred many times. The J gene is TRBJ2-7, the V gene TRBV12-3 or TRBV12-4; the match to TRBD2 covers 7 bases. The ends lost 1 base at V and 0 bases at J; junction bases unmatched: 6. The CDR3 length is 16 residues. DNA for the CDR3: TGTGCCAGCAGTTTAGATAAGCGGGGCCCCTCCTACGAGCAGTACTTC. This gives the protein CASSLDKRGPSYEQYF.

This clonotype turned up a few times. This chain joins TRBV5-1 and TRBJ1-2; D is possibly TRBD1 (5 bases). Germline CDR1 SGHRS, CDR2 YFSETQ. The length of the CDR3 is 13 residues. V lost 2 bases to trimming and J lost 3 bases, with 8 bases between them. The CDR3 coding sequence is TGCGCCAGCAGCTTCGACAGTGACTATGGCTACACCTTC. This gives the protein CASSFDSDYGYTF.

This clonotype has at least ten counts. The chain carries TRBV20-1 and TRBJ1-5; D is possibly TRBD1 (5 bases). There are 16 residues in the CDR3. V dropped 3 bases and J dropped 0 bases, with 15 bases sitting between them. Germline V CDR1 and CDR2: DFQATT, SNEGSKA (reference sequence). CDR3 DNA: TGCAGTGCTAGGCGGGACGGGCACGTTAGCAATCAGCCCCAGCATTTT. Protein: CSARRDGHVSNQPQHF.

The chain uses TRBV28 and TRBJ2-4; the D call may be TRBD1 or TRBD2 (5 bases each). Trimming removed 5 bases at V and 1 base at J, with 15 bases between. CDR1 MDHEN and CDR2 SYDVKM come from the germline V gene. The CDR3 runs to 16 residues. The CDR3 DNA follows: TGTGCCAGCAGTCCCACCGTTGGGACGGCCAAAAACATTCAGTACTTC. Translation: CASSPTVGTAKNIQYF.

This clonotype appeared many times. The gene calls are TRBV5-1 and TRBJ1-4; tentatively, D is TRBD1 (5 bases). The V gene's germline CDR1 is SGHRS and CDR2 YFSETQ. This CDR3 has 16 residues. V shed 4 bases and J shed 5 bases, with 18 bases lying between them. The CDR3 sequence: CASSPGTSKGNEKLFF. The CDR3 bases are TGCGCCAGCAGCCCTGGGACGTCGAAGGGGAATGAAAAACTGTTTTTT.

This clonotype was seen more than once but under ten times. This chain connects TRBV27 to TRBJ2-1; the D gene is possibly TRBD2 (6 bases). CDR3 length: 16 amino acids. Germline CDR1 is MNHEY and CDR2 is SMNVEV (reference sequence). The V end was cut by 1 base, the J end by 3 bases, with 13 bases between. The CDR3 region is CASSLWASEYYNEQFF. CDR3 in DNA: TGTGCCAGCAGTTTATGGGCTAGCGAGTACTACAATGAGCAGTTCTTC.

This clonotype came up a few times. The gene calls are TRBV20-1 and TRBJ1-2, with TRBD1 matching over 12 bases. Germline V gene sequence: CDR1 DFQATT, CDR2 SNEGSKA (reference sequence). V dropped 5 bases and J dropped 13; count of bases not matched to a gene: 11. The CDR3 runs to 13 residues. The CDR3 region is CSASGGQGARTTF. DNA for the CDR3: TGCAGTGCTTCGGGGGGACAGGGGGCCAGAACCACCTTC.

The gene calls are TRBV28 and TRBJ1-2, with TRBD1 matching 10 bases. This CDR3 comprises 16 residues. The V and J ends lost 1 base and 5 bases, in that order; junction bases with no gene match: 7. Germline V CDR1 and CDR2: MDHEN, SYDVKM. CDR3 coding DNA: TGTGCCAGCAGTTTATTCTCCCCGGGACAGGGGTATGGCTACACCTTC. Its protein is CASSLFSPGQGYGYTF.

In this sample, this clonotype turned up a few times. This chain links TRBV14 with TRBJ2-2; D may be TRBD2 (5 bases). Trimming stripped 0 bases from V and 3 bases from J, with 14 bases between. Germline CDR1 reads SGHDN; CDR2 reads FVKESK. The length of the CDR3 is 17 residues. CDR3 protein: CASSQDSSPGYTGELFF. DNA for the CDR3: TGTGCCAGCAGCCAAGATTCTTCACCGGGGTACACCGGGGAGCTGTTTTTT.

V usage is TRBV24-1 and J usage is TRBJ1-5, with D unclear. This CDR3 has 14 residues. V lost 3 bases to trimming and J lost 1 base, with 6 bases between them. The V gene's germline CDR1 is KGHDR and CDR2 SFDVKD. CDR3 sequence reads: CATSDRRSNQPQHF. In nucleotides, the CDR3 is TGTGCCACCAGTGATCGGCGGAGCAATCAGCCCCAGCATTTT.

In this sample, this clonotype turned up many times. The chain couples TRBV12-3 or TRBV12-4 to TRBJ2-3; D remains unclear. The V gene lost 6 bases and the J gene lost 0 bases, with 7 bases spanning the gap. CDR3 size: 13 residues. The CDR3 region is CASRTGSTDTQYF. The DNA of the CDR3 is TGTGCCAGCAGAACTGGGAGCACAGATACGCAGTATTTT.

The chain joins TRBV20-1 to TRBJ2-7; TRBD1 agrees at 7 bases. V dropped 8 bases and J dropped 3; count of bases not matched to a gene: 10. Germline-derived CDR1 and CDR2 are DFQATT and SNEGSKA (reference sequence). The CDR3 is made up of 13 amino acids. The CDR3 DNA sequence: TGCAGTTCGAGGGGACAGAACTACTACGAGCAGTACTTC. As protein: CSSRGQNYYEQYF.

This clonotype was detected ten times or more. The CDR3 DNA reads TGTGCCAGCAGTCCACTCCGGGACAGACGTCAGCCCCAGCATTTT. It specifies CASSPLRDRRQPQHF. J is TRBJ1-5 and V is TRBV28; 7 nucleotides match TRBD1. V was pared by 5 bases and J by 6 bases, with 10 bases of the junction left unmatched. The CDR3 is 15 residues long. CDR1 and CDR2 from the germline V gene are MDHEN and SYDVKM.

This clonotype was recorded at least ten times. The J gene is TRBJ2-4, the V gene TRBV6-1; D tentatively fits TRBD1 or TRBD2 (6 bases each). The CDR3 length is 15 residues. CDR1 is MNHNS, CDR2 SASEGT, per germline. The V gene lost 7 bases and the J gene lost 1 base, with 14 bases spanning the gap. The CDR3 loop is CASNNRAGAKNIQYF. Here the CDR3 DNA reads TGTGCCAGCAACAACAGGGCGGGGGCCAAAAACATTCAGTACTTC.

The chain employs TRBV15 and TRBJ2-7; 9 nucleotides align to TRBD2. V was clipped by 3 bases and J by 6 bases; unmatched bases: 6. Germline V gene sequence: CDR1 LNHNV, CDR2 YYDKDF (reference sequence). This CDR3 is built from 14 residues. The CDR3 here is CATSRGSSGTEQYF. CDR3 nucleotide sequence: TGTGCCACCAGCAGGGGCTCTAGCGGGACCGAGCAGTACTTC.

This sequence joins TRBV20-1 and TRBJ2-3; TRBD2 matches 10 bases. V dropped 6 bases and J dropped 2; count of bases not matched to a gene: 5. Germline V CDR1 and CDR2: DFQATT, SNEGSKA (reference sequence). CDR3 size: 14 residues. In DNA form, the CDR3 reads TGCAGTGCGCCACTAGCGGGGAACACAGATACGCAGTATTTT. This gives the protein CSAPLAGNTDTQYF.

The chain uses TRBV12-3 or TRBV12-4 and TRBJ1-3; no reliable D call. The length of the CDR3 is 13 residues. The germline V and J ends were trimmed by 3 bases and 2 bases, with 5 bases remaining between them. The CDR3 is CASSFNPGNTIYF. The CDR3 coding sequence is TGTGCCAGCAGTTTTAATCCTGGAAACACCATATATTTT.

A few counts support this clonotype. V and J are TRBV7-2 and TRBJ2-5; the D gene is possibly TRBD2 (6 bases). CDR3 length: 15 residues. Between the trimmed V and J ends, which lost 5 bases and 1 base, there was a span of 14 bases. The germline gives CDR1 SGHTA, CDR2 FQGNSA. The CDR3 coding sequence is TGTGCCAGCAGCGGCTGGGGACTTTTCCAAGAGACCCAGTACTTC. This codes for CASSGWGLFQETQYF.

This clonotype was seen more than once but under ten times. The CDR3 region has the DNA TGTGCCAGCACCTGGACGACCGGGACGCATATAACCGGGGAGCTGTTTTTT. Translated: CASTWTTGTHITGELFF. This chain joins TRBV12-3 or TRBV12-4 and TRBJ2-2, with D possibly called TRBD1 or TRBD2 (5 bases each). Trimming took off 7 bases at V and 5 bases at J, with 23 bases between the two ends. There are 17 residues in the CDR3.

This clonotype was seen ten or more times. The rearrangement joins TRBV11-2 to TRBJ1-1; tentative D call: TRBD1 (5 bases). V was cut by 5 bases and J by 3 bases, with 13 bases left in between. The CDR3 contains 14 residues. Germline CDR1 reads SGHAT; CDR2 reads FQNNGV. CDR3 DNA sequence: TGTGCCAGCAGCCCCGGGACCTTGCACACTGAAGCTTTCTTT. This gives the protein CASSPGTLHTEAFF.